This TCR beta chain was sequenced in a study of Ad26.COV2.S vaccination and SARS-CoV-2 variants (dated by TCRdb to the early 2020s). Some background on the complete study: TCRbeta repertoire sequencing was used to assess the specificity and breadth of SARS-CoV-2-reactive T cell receptors after Ad26.COV2.S vaccination. The TCR-sequenced set comprised about 30 samples: around 20 Ad26.COV2.S vaccine recipients, 5 placebo recipients and 8 SARS-CoV-2 convalescent individuals.

TCRbeta CDR3 regions were sequenced with the immunoSEQ Assay. After extraction, genomic DNA underwent amplification by bias-controlled multiplex PCR, followed by high-throughput sequencing. On the authors' methods: To quantify the absolute abundance of each unique TCRbeta CDR3 region, sequences were collapsed and filtered. T cell fraction was estimated by normalization of TCRbeta template counts to usable DNA, with usable DNA being measured through amplification of reference genes present in all nucleated cells. Repertoire TCRs were annotated as SARS-CoV-2-specific by exact matching of V gene, CDR3 amino acid sequence and J gene to a known reactive TCR set. The reference SARS-CoV-2 TCR set was obtained from MIRA and was filtered for enrichment in COVID-19-positive ImmuneCODE repertoires, whereby public or cross-reactive TCRs were removed. Drawing on the MIRA antigens, annotated TCRs were analysed further at the level of specific ORF or position within ORF. Breadth was defined as annotated unique rearrangements over total unique productive rearrangements; depth was the summed frequency of those rearrangements. Group comparisons of TCR breadth used two-sided Wilcoxon rank-sum tests. TCRdb retrieved this table from immuneACCESS and kept in-frame rearrangements only. Not all clones are present; in checked studies, unresolved V genes account for under half, and no reason is known for the remainder. D and trimming come from the DNA, and the V and J calls and clone size come from that table. This sample is represented by 87,000 or so clones; 82% of them were singletons. The leading ten clones occupy about 16% of the sample.

About this clone: This clone's antigen is unknown. Qualities for individual bases were not recorded, and no much larger clone is one base off.

The full study reports these points: The authors noted that total T cell responses may have been underestimated by the TCR breadth and depth analyses. Compared with placebo recipients, Ad26.COV2.S recipients showed higher spike-specific TCR breadth (P = 0.0014). After vaccination, substantial breadth of spike-specific CD8+ and CD4+ T cell responses was reported. Vaccine and placebo recipients had similar non-spike TCR breadth, a finding consistent with the vaccine containing only spike.

The CDR3 sequence holds 16 residues, the cysteine and phenylalanine included. CDR3 DNA only is kept here, 48 bases in frame from base 1. V is pruned by 1 base and J by 5 bases, leaving 11 bases of the junction without a gene match. Sequences MNHNS (CDR1) and SASEGT (CDR2) are obtained from the germline V gene. The sample's time point label, in plain terms: individuals recovered from natural SARS-CoV-2 infection. The chain links TRBV6-1 with TRBJ2-7, with 7 central nucleotides matching TRBD1. The sample in question was peripheral blood, obtained after recovery from COVID-19. This TCR was sampled from a human donor who had recovered from COVID-19. The nucleotide sequence reads TGTGCCAGCAGTGAAGGATCAGGAACAGGGGTTCACGAGCAGTACTTC. It is translated as CASSEGSGTGVHEQYF.